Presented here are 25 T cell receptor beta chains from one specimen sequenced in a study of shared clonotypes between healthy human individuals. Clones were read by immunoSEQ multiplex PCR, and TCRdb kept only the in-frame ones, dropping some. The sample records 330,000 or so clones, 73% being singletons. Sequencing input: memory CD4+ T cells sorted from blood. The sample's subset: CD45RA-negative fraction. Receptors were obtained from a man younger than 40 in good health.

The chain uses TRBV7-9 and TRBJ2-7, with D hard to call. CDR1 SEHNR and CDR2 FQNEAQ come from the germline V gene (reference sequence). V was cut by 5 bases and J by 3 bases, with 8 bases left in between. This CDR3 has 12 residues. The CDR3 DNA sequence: TGTGCCAGCAGCCCTGGCCTCTACGAGCAGTACTTC. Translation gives CASSPGLYEQYF. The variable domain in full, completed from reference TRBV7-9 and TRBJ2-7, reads DTGVSQNPRHKITKRGQNVTFRCDPISEHNRLYWYRQTLGQGPEFLTYFQNEAQLEKSRLLSDRFSAERPKGSFSTLEIQRTEQGDSAMYLCASSPGLYEQYFGPGTRLTVT.

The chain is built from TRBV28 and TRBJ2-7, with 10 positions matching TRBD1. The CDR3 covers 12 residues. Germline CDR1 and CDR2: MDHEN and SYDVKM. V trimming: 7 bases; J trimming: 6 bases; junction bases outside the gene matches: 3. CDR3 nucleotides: TGTGCCAGCACCGGGACAGGGGTCGAGCAGTACTTC. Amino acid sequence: CASTGTGVEQYF.

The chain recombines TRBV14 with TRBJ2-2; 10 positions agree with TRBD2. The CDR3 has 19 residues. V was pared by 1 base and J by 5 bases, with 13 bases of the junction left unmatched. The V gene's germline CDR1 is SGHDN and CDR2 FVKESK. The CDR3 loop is CASSQARFTGTSATGELFF. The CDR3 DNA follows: TGTGCCAGCAGCCAAGCAAGATTTACCGGGACTAGCGCAACCGGGGAGCTGTTTTTT.

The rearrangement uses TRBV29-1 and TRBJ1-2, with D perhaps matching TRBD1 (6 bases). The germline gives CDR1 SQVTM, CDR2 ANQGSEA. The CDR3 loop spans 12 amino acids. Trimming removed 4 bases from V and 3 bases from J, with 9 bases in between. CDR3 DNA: TGCAGCGTTGTGACAGGAGACTATGGCTACACCTTC. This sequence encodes CSVVTGDYGYTF.

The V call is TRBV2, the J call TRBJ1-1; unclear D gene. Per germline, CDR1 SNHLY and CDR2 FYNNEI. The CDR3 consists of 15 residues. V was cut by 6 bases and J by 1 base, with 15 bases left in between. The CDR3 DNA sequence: TGTGCCAGCAGACCCTCCGTGTGGGGGAACACTGAAGCTTTCTTT. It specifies CASRPSVWGNTEAFF.

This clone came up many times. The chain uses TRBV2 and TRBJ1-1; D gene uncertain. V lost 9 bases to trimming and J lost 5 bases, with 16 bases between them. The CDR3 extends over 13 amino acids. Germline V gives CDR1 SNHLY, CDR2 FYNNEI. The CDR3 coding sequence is TGTGCCAGTAAGCGGGAGGTTGGTACTGAAGCTTTCTTT. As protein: CASKREVGTEAFF.

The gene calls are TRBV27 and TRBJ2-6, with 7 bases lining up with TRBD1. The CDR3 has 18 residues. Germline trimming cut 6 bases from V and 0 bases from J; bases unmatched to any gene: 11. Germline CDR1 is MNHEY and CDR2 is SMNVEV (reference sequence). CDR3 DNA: TGTGCCAGCAGCCGTCGGGACAGATTTAACTCTGGGGCCAACGTCCTGACTTTC. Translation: CASSRRDRFNSGANVLTF.

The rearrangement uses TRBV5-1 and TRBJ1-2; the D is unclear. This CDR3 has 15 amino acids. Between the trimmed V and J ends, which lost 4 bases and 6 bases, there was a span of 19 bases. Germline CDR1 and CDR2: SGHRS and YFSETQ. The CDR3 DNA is TGCGCCAGCAGCCAGAATTTCGCGGAGGGAGATGGCTACACCTTC. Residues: CASSQNFAEGDGYTF.

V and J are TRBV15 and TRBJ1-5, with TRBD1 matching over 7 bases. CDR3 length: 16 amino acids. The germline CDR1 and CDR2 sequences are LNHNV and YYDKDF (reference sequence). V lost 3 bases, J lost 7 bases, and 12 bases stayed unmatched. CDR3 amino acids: CATSSLGDSLTQPQHF. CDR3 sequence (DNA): TGTGCCACCAGCAGTTTAGGGGACAGTCTAACCCAGCCCCAGCATTTT.

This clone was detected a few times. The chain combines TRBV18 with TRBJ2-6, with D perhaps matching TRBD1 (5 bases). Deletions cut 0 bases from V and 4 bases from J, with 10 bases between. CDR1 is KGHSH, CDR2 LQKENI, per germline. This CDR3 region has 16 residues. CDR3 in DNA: TGTGCCAGCTCACCACCTCAGGGAAGGGGGGCCAACGTCCTGACTTTC. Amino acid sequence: CASSPPQGRGANVLTF.

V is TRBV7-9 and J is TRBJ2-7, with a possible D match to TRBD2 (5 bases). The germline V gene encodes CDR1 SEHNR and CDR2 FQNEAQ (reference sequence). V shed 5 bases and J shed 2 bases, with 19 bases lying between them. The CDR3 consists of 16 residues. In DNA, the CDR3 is TGTGCCAGCAGCCGACCTTCCTCGGGAACTACCTACGAGCAGTACTTC. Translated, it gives CASSRPSSGTTYEQYF.

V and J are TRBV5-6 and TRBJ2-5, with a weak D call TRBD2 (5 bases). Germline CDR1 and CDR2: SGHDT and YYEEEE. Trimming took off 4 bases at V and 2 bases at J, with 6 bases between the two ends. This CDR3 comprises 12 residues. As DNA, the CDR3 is TGTGCCAGCAGCCGGGAACAAGAGACCCAGTACTTC. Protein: CASSREQETQYF. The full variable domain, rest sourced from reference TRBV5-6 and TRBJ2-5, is DAGVTQSPTHLIKTRGQQVTLRCSPKSGHDTVSWYQQALGQGPQFIFQYYEEEERQRGNFPDRFSGHQFPNYSSELNVNALLLGDSALYLCASSREQETQYFGPGTRLLVL.

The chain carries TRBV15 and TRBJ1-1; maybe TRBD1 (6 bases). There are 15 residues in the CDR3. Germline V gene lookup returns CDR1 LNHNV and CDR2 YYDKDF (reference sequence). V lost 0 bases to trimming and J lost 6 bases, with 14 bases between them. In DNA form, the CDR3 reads TGTGCCACCAGCAGAGATCGGTTGGCAGGGGCTGAAGCTTTCTTT. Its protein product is CATSRDRLAGAEAFF.

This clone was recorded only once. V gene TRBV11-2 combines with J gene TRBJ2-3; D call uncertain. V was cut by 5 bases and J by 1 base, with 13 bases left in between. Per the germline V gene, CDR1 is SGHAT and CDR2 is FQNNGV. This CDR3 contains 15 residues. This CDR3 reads CASSLRTAGTDTQYF. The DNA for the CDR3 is TGTGCCAGCAGCCTAAGGACCGCTGGCACAGATACGCAGTATTTT.

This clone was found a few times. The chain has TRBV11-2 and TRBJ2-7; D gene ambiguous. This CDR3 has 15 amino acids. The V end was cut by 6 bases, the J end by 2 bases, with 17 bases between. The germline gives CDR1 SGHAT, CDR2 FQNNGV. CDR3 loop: CASRGGSGQTYEQYF. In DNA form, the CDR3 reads TGTGCCAGCAGGGGTGGTAGTGGGCAGACCTACGAGCAGTACTTC.

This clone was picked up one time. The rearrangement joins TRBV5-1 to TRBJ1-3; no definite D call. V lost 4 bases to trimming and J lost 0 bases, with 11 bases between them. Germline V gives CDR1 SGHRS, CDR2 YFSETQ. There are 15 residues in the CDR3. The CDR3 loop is CASSDGGFSGNTIYF. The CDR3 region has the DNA TGCGCCAGCAGCGATGGCGGTTTCTCTGGAAACACCATATATTTT.

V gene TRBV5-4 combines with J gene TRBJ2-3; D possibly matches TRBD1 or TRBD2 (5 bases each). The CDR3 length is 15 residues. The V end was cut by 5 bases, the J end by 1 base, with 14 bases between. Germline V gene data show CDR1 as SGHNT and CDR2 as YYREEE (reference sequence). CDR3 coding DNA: TGTGCCAGCAGTCGGGGCAGAGGGCGCACAGATACGCAGTATTTT. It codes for CASSRGRGRTDTQYF.

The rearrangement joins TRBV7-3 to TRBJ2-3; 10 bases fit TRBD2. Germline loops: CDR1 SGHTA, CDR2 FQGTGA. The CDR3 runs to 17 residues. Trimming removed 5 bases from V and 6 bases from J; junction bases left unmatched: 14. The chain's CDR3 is CASSAGWLAGVLDTQYF. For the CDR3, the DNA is TGTGCCAGCAGCGCGGGGTGGCTAGCGGGAGTTTTGGATACGCAGTATTTT.

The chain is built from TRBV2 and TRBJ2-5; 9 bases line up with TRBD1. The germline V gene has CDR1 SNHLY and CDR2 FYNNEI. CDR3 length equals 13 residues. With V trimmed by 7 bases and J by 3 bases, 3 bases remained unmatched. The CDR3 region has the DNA TGTGCCAGCAAACAGGGGGCCGAAGAGACCCAGTACTTC. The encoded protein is CASKQGAEETQYF.

CDR3 residues: CSVEETSARLVHEQYF. CDR3 DNA: TGCAGCGTTGAAGAGACGTCGGCCCGCCTCGTCCACGAGCAGTACTTC. The V gene is TRBV29-1, the J gene TRBJ2-7; D is unclear. CDR3 size: 16 residues. V lost 0 bases to trimming and J lost 5 bases, with 20 bases between them. Germline V CDR1 and CDR2: SQVTM, ANQGSEA.

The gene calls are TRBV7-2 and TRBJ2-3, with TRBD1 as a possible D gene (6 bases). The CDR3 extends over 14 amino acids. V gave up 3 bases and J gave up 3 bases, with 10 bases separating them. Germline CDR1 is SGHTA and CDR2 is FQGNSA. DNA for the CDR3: TGTGCCAGCAGCTTTAACGGACAGACAGATACGCAGTATTTT. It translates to CASSFNGQTDTQYF.

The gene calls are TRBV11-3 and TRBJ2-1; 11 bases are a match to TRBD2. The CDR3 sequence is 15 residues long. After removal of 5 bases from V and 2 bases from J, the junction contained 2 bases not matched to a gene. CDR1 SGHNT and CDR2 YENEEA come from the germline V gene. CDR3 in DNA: TGTGCCAGCAGCACGACTAGCGGGGCCTACAATGAGCAGTTCTTC. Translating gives CASSTTSGAYNEQFF.

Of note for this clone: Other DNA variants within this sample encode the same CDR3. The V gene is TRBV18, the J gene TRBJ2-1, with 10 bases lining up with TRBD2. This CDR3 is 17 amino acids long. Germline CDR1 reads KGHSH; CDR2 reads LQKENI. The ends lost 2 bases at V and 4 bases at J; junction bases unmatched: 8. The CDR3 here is CASSPTLAGGTYNEQFF. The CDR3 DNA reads TGTGCCAGCTCACCAACCTTAGCGGGAGGAACATACAATGAGCAGTTCTTC.

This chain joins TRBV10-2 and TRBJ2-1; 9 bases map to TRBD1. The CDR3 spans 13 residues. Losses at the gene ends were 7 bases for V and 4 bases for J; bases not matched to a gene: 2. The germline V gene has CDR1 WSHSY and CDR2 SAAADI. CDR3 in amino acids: CASMGTGYNEQFF. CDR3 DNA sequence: TGCGCCAGCATGGGGACAGGGTACAATGAGCAGTTCTTC.

CDR3 amino acids: CASSHSTSLLNTGELFF. The CDR3 nucleotides read TGCGCCAGCAGCCATTCGACTAGCCTTCTAAACACCGGGGAGCTGTTTTTT. This chain links TRBV5-1 with TRBJ2-2; TRBD2 matches 7 bases. Per the germline V gene, CDR1 is SGHRS and CDR2 is YFSETQ. This CDR3 comprises 17 residues. J was trimmed by 2 bases and V by 4 bases; bases with no gene match: 11.